The following is a T cell receptor beta chain sequence with its context. The CDR3 spans 14 residues. Trimming took off 4 bases at V and 0 bases at J, with 10 bases between the two ends. Germline CDR1 SGHRS, CDR2 YFSETQ. TCRdb's copy holds only in-frame clones and misses some; the assay was immunoSEQ multiplex PCR. The profile shows over 130,000 clones, over 90% of them singletons. This sample stems from a study of T cell responses to AZD1222 COVID-19 vaccine. The TCR originated in an adult who received the AZD1222 COVID-19 vaccine. V gene TRBV5-1 combines with J gene TRBJ1-1, with D uncertain. The source was peripheral blood, collected 28 days after the second AZD1222 dose. CDR3 DNA sequence: TGCGCCAGCAGCCTCAGCGGGTTGAACACTGAAGCTTTCTTT. Protein product: CASSLSGLNTEAFF.